The 8 T cell receptor beta chains listed next were all sequenced from one sample in a study of human T cells and chemical hapten exposure. In TCRdb, the RACE reads were re-called with MiXCR into one record per CDR3 protein. The sample lists 97,000 or so distinct CDR3 sequences; 25% to 35% were seen once. Time point described: patch test 3, about 24 weeks after DPC sensitization. The treatment: therapeutic diphenylcyclopropenone sensitization with weekly scalp DPC. Sequencing was performed on whole blood, taken in connection with sensitization to the hapten diphenylcyclopropenone (DPC). These receptors all come from a middle-aged man with alopecia areata. Some clones in this sample may be carry-over from other donors' samples.

The table lists this clonotype with a few counts. The chain has TRBV11-2 and TRBJ1-4, with TRBD1 matching over 8 bases. Germline V gives CDR1 SGHAT, CDR2 FQNNGV. The CDR3 totals 15 residues. Trimming at V came to 1 base and at J to 6 bases, leaving 4 bases not matched to a gene. CDR3 protein: CASSLVAGGYEKLFF. CDR3 in DNA: TGTGCCAGCAGCTTAGTCGCAGGGGGCTATGAAAAACTGTTTTTT.

This chain joins TRBV6-2 or TRBV6-3 and TRBJ1-5, with 8 bases aligning to TRBD1. CDR1 is MNHEY, CDR2 SVGEGT, per germline. The CDR3 loop spans 14 amino acids. Unmatched junction bases numbered 7, after V lost 6 bases and J lost 6 bases. The CDR3 reads CASRPTGEAQPQHF. The CDR3 DNA reads as TGTGCCAGCAGGCCGACAGGGGAGGCTCAGCCCCAGCATTTT.

The chain recombines TRBV7-3 with TRBJ1-1, with D maybe TRBD1 (6 bases). Per the germline V gene, CDR1 is SGHTA and CDR2 is FQGTGA. The CDR3 is made up of 13 amino acids. Trimming cost V 5 bases and J 4 bases, with 11 bases left between them. The CDR3 reads CASSETGTTEAFF. The DNA of the CDR3 is TGTGCCAGCAGCGAAACAGGGACCACTGAAGCTTTCTTT. Full variable domain (remainder filled in from reference TRBV7-3 and TRBJ1-1): GAGVSQTPSNKVTEKGKYVELRCDPISGHTALYWYRQSLGQGPEFLIYFQGTGAADDSGLPNDRFFAVRPEGSVSTLKIQRTERGDSAVYLCASSETGTTEAFFGQGTRLTVV.

This clonotype showed up just a few times. The chain links TRBV7-7 to TRBJ2-3; 10 bases are a match to TRBD2. Germline V gives CDR1 SSHAT, CDR2 FNYEAQ (reference sequence). V lost 1 base and J lost 6; bases outside the gene matches: 7. This CDR3 spans 16 amino acids. CDR3 amino acids: CASSLGVAGGSDTQYF. DNA of the CDR3: TGTGCCAGCAGCTTAGGAGTAGCGGGGGGTAGTGATACGCAGTATTTT.

The genes are TRBV6-2 or TRBV6-3 and TRBJ1-2; D remains unclear. CDR1 is MNHEY, CDR2 SVGEGT, per germline. The germline V and J ends were trimmed by 8 bases and 4 bases, with 11 bases remaining between them. CDR3 length equals 12 residues. In nucleotides, the CDR3 is TGTGCCAGCTCAGACACCCCCTATGGCTACACCTTC. Its translation: CASSDTPYGYTF.

J is TRBJ2-7 and V is TRBV12-3 or TRBV12-4; 13 nucleotides match TRBD2. V gave up 6 bases and J gave up 9 bases; unmatched junction bases: 5. The CDR3 is made up of 13 amino acids. The CDR3 loop is CASRGLAGARQYF. CDR3 bases: TGTGCCAGCAGAGGACTAGCGGGGGCTAGGCAGTACTTC.

This clonotype was seen a handful of times. V and J are TRBV4-2 and TRBJ1-4; 10 nucleotides align to TRBD1. Germline V gene sequence: CDR1 LGHNA, CDR2 YNFKEQ. The ends lost 3 bases at V and 6 bases at J; junction bases unmatched: 7. The CDR3 is 16 residues long. CDR3 bases: TGTGCCAGCAGCCAGGGGACAGGGGCCGTGGATGAAAAACTGTTTTTT. Its translation: CASSQGTGAVDEKLFF.

This clonotype has more than one count but fewer than ten. This chain connects TRBV6-5 to TRBJ2-2; D gene uncertain. The ends were cut back, 6 bases at V and 1 base at J, with 9 bases in the middle. Germline assignment: CDR1 MNHEY and CDR2 SVGAGI. The CDR3 is 14 amino acids. The CDR3 here is CASRTTQNTGELFF. The CDR3 DNA reads as TGTGCCAGCAGAACGACTCAGAACACCGGGGAGCTGTTTTTT.